This TCR beta chain was observed in a study of blood T cell repertoires in COVID-19. About the research overall: The United States, Italy and Spain provided the acute and convalescent COVID-19 samples.

The CDR3 runs 14 residues. The germline V gene has CDR1 SGHRS and CDR2 YFSETQ. V dropped 0 bases and J dropped 6 bases, with 13 bases sitting between them. Original handling: Quantification of nucleated cells was approximated via reference gene primer amplification. Measured with immunoSEQ multiplex PCR; TCRdb has only the in-frame clones, and not every one. The V and J calls and clone size are taken from that table; D and trimming were inferred from the DNA. In the table there are about 300,000 clones, approximately 91% of which are singletons. Clinical histories supplied by participants themselves formed the basis of cohort assignment.

The clonotype originates from a man between 60 and 75 years old who had recovered from COVID-19. The sequencing sample was made of PBMCs or T cells enriched from blood (not recorded which). The chain is built from TRBV5-1 and TRBJ2-7, with D possibly being TRBD2 (5 bases). The CDR3 reads CASSLGDGGGEQYF. CDR3 coding DNA: TGCGCCAGCAGCTTGGGAGACGGAGGAGGCGAGCAGTACTTC.